The rows below give T cell receptor beta chains drawn from one sample of a study of cytotoxic CD8 clonotypes in ibrutinib-treated CLL. Profiling relied on immunoSEQ multiplex PCR, and the TCRdb table lists in-frame clones only, not all of them. The table has a few hundred thousand clones, roughly 67% seen once; the top ten hold under 8%. Sequencing was performed on PBMCs, taken after 36 months of ibrutinib treatment. These receptors were taken from a human donor with chronic lymphocytic leukemia. CDR3s include the opening cysteine and the closing phenylalanine or tryptophan. The D gene is left open where the match is weak. The size entry is marked missing in some rows and otherwise reads once, few, many or a size class.

V,D,size,J,DNA,CDR3
TRBV4-3,TRBD1,once,TRBJ2-7,TGCGCCAGCAGCCAAATAACAGGGGGCTCCTACGAGCAGTACTTC,CASSQITGGSYEQYF
TRBV29-1,TRBD2,.,TRBJ2-7,TGCAGCGTTGAGAGGACTAGCCCCTACGAGCAGTACTTC,CSVERTSPYEQYF
TRBV10-2,.,.,TRBJ2-1,TGCGCCAGCAGTGAGGAGACTAGCTACAATGAGCAGTTCTTC,CASSEETSYNEQFF
TRBV28,TRBD1,once,TRBJ2-7,TGTGCCAGCAGTCCAGAGGACAGGCCCCTCTCCTACGAGCAGTACTTC,CASSPEDRPLSYEQYF
TRBV28,.,.,TRBJ2-7,TGTGCCAGCAGTTTAAGCTCTTTGGGCGAGCAGTACTTC,CASSLSSLGEQYF
TRBV2,.,few,TRBJ2-2,TGTGCCAGCAGTGTATTGGCCTCGAACACCGGGGAGCTGTTTTTT,CASSVLASNTGELFF
TRBV9,.,.,TRBJ1-3,TGTGCCAGCAGCACCGGAAACACCATATATTTT,CASSTGNTIYF
TRBV11-1,TRBD2,.,TRBJ2-7,TGTGCCAGCAGCGCGCGGGAGAGCTCCTACGAGCAGTACTTC,CASSARESSYEQYF
TRBV29-1,.,.,TRBJ2-3,TGCAGCGTTCGACCGGGGGGCGGTCCAGATACGCAGTATTTT,CSVRPGGGPDTQYF
TRBV6-1,TRBD1,.,TRBJ2-5,TGTGCCAGCATTGGACAGGGACTAGAGACCCAGTACTTC,CASIGQGLETQYF
TRBV27,TRBD1,once,TRBJ2-1,TGTGCCAGCAGTCCCTGGGACAGGGTCTACGATGAGCAGTTCTTC,CASSPWDRVYDEQFF
TRBV7-2,.,once,TRBJ2-3,TGTGCCAGCAGCAAAGAAGGGGTCCCCACAGATACGCAGTATTTT,CASSKEGVPTDTQYF
TRBV2,TRBD1,few,TRBJ2-2,TGTGCCAGCAGTCACCCACAGGGGGCGAACACCGGGGAGCTGTTTTTT,CASSHPQGANTGELFF
TRBV5-1,.,.,TRBJ2-7,TGCGCCAGCAGCTCAACAGGGCTGGACGAGCAGTACTTC,CASSSTGLDEQYF
TRBV6-1,.,.,TRBJ2-5,TGTGCCAGCAAGGCAGGGCGCGAGACCCAGTACTTC,CASKAGRETQYF
TRBV28,TRBD2,few,TRBJ2-1,TGTGCCAGCACCCGGGGAGGGCCTGGTGAGCAGTTCTTC,CASTRGGPGEQFF
TRBV11-2,TRBD2,.,TRBJ2-7,TGTGCCAGCAGCTTAGATGTGTCTAGCGGGGGGGTGTGGAGGGAGCAGTACTTC,CASSLDVSSGGVWREQYF
TRBV5-1,TRBD1,.,TRBJ2-7,TGCGCCAGCAGCCCGATAGGACAGGGGCTCTCCTACGAGCAGTACTTC,CASSPIGQGLSYEQYF
TRBV6-4,TRBD1,once,TRBJ1-2,TGTGCCAGCAGGGCTACAGGGGCCATAAACTATGGCTACACCTTC,CASRATGAINYGYTF
TRBV11-2,.,.,TRBJ2-5,TGTGCCAGCAGCTTAGCCCCAGTGGCGGAGACCCAGTACTTC,CASSLAPVAETQYF
TRBV10-1,.,few,TRBJ1-1,TGCGCCAGCAGCCAAAGGGTTACTGAAGCTTTCTTT,CASSQRVTEAFF
TRBV19,.,.,TRBJ2-5,TGTGCCAGTAGTACTGCCAGGGTCCGGAGAGAGACCCAGTACTTC,CASSTARVRRETQYF
TRBV19,.,once,TRBJ2-7,TGTGCCAGTAGATCGACGGCGACCTACGAGCAGTACTTC,CASRSTATYEQYF
TRBV13,TRBD2,.,TRBJ2-1,TGTGCCAGCAGCTTAGTGGCTAGCGGGAGGGCGCAGTTCTTC,CASSLVASGRAQFF
TRBV10-3,.,.,TRBJ1-4,TGTGCCATCAGCTCGGGACGACATGAAAAACTGTTTTTT,CAISSGRHEKLFF
TRBV7-9,TRBD2,.,TRBJ2-3,TGTGCCAGCAGCGATCAACGGGGGGGCCTCGGGGATACGCAGTATTTT,CASSDQRGGLGDTQYF
TRBV7-8,.,.,TRBJ1-6,TGTGCCAGCAGCTTAGTAGGGTATAATTCACCCCTCCACTTT,CASSLVGYNSPLHF
TRBV6-5,.,.,TRBJ2-7,TGTGCCAGCAGTTACATTAGGGGAATCACCTACGAGCAGTACTTC,CASSYIRGITYEQYF
TRBV18,TRBD1,.,TRBJ1-2,TGTGCCAGCTCACCACGGACAGGACGTGACTATGGCTACACCTTC,CASSPRTGRDYGYTF
TRBV19,.,.,TRBJ2-3,TGTGCCAGTGGAATAGGGGAGTGGGATACGCAGTATTTT,CASGIGEWDTQYF
TRBV9,TRBD1,.,TRBJ2-7,TGTGCCAGCAGCGTAGGAAGGGGGCGTCCCTACGAGCAGTACTTC,CASSVGRGRPYEQYF
TRBV28,.,.,TRBJ1-5,TGTGCCAGCAGTTTCGAGGGGATATTCCAGCCCCAGCATTTT,CASSFEGIFQPQHF
TRBV29-1,TRBD1,.,TRBJ2-7,TGCAGCGTTGTGGACAGGGGGTCGTACGAGCAGTACTTC,CSVVDRGSYEQYF
TRBV2,.,.,TRBJ2-2,TGTGCCAGCAGGGGACGGGCCGGGGAGCTGTTTTTT,CASRGRAGELFF
TRBV14,.,.,TRBJ2-5,TGTGCCAGCAGCCAAGAAGAGACCCAGTACTTC,CASSQEETQYF
TRBV7-9,TRBD1,once,TRBJ2-1,TGTGCCAGCAGCCCACTCCGGGACAGCAGATACAATGAGCAGTTCTTC,CASSPLRDSRYNEQFF
TRBV29-1,.,.,TRBJ2-1,TGCAGCGCAGATAGCTCCTACAATGAGCAGTTCTTC,CSADSSYNEQFF
TRBV28,.,few,TRBJ2-2,TGCCGAAAACAGGGCGCGAACACCGGGGAGCTGTTTTTT,CRKQGANTGELFF
TRBV6-5,TRBD1,few,TRBJ1-1,TGTGCCAGCAGTTACGAGGGGGCGAGGAACACTGAAGCTTTCTTT,CASSYEGARNTEAFF
TRBV29-1,.,few,TRBJ2-5,TGCAGCGTTATAGGACAAGAGACCCAGTACTTC,CSVIGQETQYF
TRBV13,.,.,TRBJ2-7,TGTGCCAGCAGCTTAATGACCGGGGTAATCTACGAGCAGTACTTC,CASSLMTGVIYEQYF
TRBV5-3,.,.,TRBJ1-1,TGTGCCAGAAGCAGGGACAAAGTGAACACTGAAGCTTTCTTT,CARSRDKVNTEAFF
TRBV5-1,TRBD1,.,TRBJ2-3,TGCGCCAGCAGCCCCGGACAGGGAAGCACAGATACGCAGTATTTT,CASSPGQGSTDTQYF
TRBV29-1,.,.,TRBJ1-3,TGCAGCGTGCTTGAAGGAAACACCATATATTTT,CSVLEGNTIYF
TRBV2,.,.,TRBJ2-7,TGTGCCAGCAGTGGGATCGAAGGGACGGGGATCTCCTACGAGCAGTACTTC,CASSGIEGTGISYEQYF
TRBV5-1,TRBD1,once,TRBJ1-2,TGCGCCAGCAGCAGACCGGGACAGACGAACTATGGCTACACCTTC,CASSRPGQTNYGYTF
TRBV4-1,TRBD1,few,TRBJ1-2,TGCGCCAGCAGCCTAAGACAGGGCGACTATGGCTACACCTTC,CASSLRQGDYGYTF
TRBV7-6,.,few,TRBJ2-3,TGTGCCAGCAGCTCCAAGTTAATAGATACGCAGTATTTT,CASSSKLIDTQYF
TRBV6-5,TRBD1,.,TRBJ1-4,TGTGCCAGCAGCCCTGACAGGGGGAGTAATGAAAAACTGTTTTTT,CASSPDRGSNEKLFF